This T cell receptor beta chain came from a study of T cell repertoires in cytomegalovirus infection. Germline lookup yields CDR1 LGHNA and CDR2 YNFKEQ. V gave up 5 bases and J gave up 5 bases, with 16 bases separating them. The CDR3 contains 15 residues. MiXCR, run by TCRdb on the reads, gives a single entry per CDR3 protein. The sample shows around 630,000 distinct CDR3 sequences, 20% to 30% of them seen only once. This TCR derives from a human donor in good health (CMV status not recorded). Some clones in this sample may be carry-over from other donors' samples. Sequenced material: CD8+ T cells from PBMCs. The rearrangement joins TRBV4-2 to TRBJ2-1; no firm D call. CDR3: CASSLISGSNNEQFF. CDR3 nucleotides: TGTGCCAGCAGCTTGATCAGTGGGTCTAACAATGAGCAGTTCTTC.